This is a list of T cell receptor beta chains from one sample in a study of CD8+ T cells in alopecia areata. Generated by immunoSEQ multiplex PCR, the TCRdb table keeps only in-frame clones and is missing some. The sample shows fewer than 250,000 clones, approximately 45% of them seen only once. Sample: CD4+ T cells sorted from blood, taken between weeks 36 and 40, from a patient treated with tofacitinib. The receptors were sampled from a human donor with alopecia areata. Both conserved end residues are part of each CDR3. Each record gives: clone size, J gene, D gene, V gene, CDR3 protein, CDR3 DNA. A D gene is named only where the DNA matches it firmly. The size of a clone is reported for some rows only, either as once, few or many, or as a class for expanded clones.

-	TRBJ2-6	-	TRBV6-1	CASTPDWAGANVLTF	TGTGCCAGCACCCCAGATTGGGCCGGGGCCAACGTCCTGACTTTC
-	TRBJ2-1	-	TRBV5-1	CASSSSGPATYNEQFF	TGCGCCAGCAGCTCCTCGGGTCCCGCCACCTACAATGAGCAGTTCTTC
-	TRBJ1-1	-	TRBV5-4	CASSAVGKHPEAFF	TGTGCCAGCAGCGCGGTAGGGAAACACCCTGAAGCTTTCTTT
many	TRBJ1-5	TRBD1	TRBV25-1	CASSGQGGNQPQHF	TGTGCCAGCAGTGGACAGGGGGGAAATCAGCCCCAGCATTTT
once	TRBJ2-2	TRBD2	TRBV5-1	CASRRHRGLAAYTGELFF	TGCGCCAGCAGACGCCATCGCGGACTAGCGGCATACACCGGGGAGCTGTTTTTT
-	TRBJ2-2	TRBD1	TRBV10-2	CASSESWGTGMTGELFF	TGCGCCAGCAGTGAGTCATGGGGGACAGGGATGACCGGGGAGCTGTTTTTT
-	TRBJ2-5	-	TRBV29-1	CSEVSGSFGTQYF	TGCAGCGAAGTTAGCGGATCCTTTGGGACCCAGTACTTC
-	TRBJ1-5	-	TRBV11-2	CASALRGGQPQHF	TGTGCCAGCGCCCTGAGGGGGGGTCAGCCCCAGCATTTT
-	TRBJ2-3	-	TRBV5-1	CASSLSPDRDTQYF	TGCGCCAGCAGCTTGTCCCCCGACCGGGATACGCAGTATTTT
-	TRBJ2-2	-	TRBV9	CASSSRTSTGELFF	TGTGCCAGCAGCTCAAGAACGTCCACCGGGGAGCTGTTTTTT
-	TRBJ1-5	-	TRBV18	CASSQSGTNNQPQHF	TGTGCCAGCTCACAATCTGGGACTAACAATCAGCCCCAGCATTTT
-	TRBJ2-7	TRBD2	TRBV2	CASSGGSGRYYEQYF	TGTGCCAGCAGTGGAGGTAGCGGGAGGTATTACGAGCAGTACTTC
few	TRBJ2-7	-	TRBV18	CASSPGHPSAEQYF	TGTGCCAGCTCACCAGGTCACCCCAGTGCCGAGCAGTACTTC
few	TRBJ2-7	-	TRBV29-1	CSVDGTAGTHEQYF	TGCAGCGTTGATGGTACGGCTGGGACCCACGAGCAGTACTTC
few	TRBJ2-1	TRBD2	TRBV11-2	CASSLTSGKQFF	TGTGCCAGCAGCTTGACTAGCGGCAAGCAGTTCTTC
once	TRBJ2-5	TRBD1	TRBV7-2	CASSLGGTAQETQYF	TGTGCCAGCAGCTTAGGGGGGACAGCCCAAGAGACCCAGTACTTC
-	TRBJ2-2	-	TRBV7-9	CATLRAANTGELFF	TGTGCCACGCTAAGAGCTGCGAACACCGGGGAGCTGTTTTTT
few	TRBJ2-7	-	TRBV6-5	CASRLGRDYEQYF	TGTGCCAGCAGGTTGGGCAGAGACTACGAGCAGTACTTC
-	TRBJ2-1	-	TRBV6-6	CASSDTPEQFF	TGTGCCAGCAGTGATACCCCTGAGCAGTTCTTC
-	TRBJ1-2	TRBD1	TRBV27	CASSRGHSDYGYTF	TGTGCCAGCAGTAGGGGGCATTCGGACTATGGCTACACCTTC